This entry is about one T cell receptor beta chain. Its antigen is undetermined. This record comes from a study of OX40 agonist ivuxolimab in advanced cancers. Study summary: An anti-OX40 (CD134) antibody with agonistic activity, ivuxolimab, was administered to patients. Patients were 82.7% male with ages roughly 20 to 90, mean around 61. Regarding the study as a whole: The 0.1-3.0 mg/kg partial responders had among the lowest clonal expansion. Normalized T-cell clonal expansion was also low in a subset of nonresponders.

Profiled with immunoSEQ multiplex PCR; TCRdb holds only in-frame clones, not every one. The table lists tens of thousands of clones, over 90% of them singletons. V was clipped by 5 bases and J by 0 bases, with 10 bases between them. The V gene's germline CDR1 is SGHAT and CDR2 FQDESV (reference sequence). This CDR3 spans 14 amino acids. The receptor was isolated from an adult with an advanced solid tumor such as melanoma, head and neck, liver or kidney cancer. This chain uses TRBV11-1 with TRBJ1-1; D ambiguous. The material was CD4+ or CD8+ T cells sorted from blood, obtained in a trial of the OX40 agonist ivuxolimab. The CDR3 DNA sequence: TGTGCCAGCAGCCTCAGTGACATGAACACTGAAGCTTTCTTT. Translated, it gives CASSLSDMNTEAFF. The whole variable domain, filled in from reference TRBV11-1 and TRBJ1-1, reads EAEVAQSPRYKITEKSQAVAFWCDPISGHATLYWYRQILGQGPELLVQFQDESVVDDSQLPKDRFSAERLKGVDSTLKIQPAELGDSAMYLCASSLSDMNTEAFFGQGTRLTVV.